Listed here is a single TCR beta chain. The entry originates in a study of blood T cell repertoires in COVID-19. The repertoire was sequenced with immunoSEQ multiplex PCR; TCRdb's copy has only in-frame clones and lacks some. The table has 100,000 to 150,000 clones, roughly 72% seen once. This CDR3 spans 15 amino acids. The germline V gene has CDR1 SGHRS and CDR2 YFSETQ. Deletions cut 7 bases from V and 2 bases from J, with 17 bases between. The rearrangement links TRBV5-1 to TRBJ2-3, with D perhaps matching TRBD2 (7 bases). The sample was peripheral blood. The TCR comes from a man aged 60-69 years with acute or convalescent COVID-19. The CDR3 DNA is TGCGCCAGCGGGCGAGGGAGGGGGGACACAGATACGCAGTATTTT. Protein product: CASGRGRGDTDTQYF.